This T cell receptor (beta chain) emerged from a study of cytomegalovirus exposure and HLA in healthy donors. Overall study results and limits: Later on, a genetic analysis was performed. It linked a missense variant in DCLRE1C with V- and J-gene trimming of TCR beta.

In regard to this clone: Its target is unknown.

Trimming removed 4 bases from V and 5 bases from J, with 17 bases in between. The germline V gene encodes CDR1 SEHNR and CDR2 FQNEAQ (reference sequence). The CDR3 is 15 amino acids. The PCR used 60 Vbeta and 13 Jbeta primers. Generated by immunoSEQ multiplex PCR, the TCRdb table keeps only in-frame clones and is missing some. The table lists 100,000 to 150,000 clones. This chain links TRBV7-9 with TRBJ2-5, with D perhaps TRBD1 (6 bases). Sequencing was carried out using PBMCs. The receptor was derived from a woman aged 40 to 55 in good health and CMV-seronegative. CDR3: CASSSPPQGLETQYF. The CDR3 DNA reads as TGTGCCAGCAGCTCCCCCCCCCAGGGGTTGGAGACCCAGTACTTC.